The entry that follows covers one T cell receptor (beta chain) sequence. The CDR3 runs 18 residues. The junction had 14 bases not matched to a gene; V was cut back by 0 bases and J by 5 bases. Germline loops: CDR1 SGHRS, CDR2 YFSETQ. This sample is drawn from a study of T cell changes during pregnancy in multiple sclerosis. Libraries were prepared by immunoSEQ multiplex PCR; TCRdb keeps only in-frame clonotypes and omits some of them. The sample yields tens of thousands of clones, approximately 85% seen once. The input for sequencing was peripheral blood, taken in the first trimester of pregnancy. The chain joins TRBV5-1 to TRBJ1-2, with 9 bases aligning to TRBD1. This TCR was recovered from a female donor with multiple sclerosis, enrolled in a pregnancy study. CDR3 in amino acids: CASSLALTGGEISYGYTF. CDR3 nucleotides: TGCGCCAGCAGCTTGGCCTTGACAGGGGGTGAAATTAGTTATGGCTACACCTTC.